These 6 T cell receptor beta chains were sequenced from one sample in a study of OX40 agonist ivuxolimab in advanced cancers. TCRdb's table, derived via immunoSEQ multiplex PCR, lists solely in-frame clones and lacks some. The sample consists of 65,000 to 75,000 clones, over 85% of them appearing once. Here the sequenced sample was CD4+ or CD8+ T cells sorted from blood, taken in a trial of the OX40 agonist ivuxolimab. Source of these receptors: an adult with an advanced solid tumor such as melanoma, head and neck, liver or kidney cancer.

The chain carries TRBV12-2 and TRBJ2-1; TRBD2 is taken as the D call from the table, unchecked against the DNA. TRBV12-2 has pseudogene status. The CDR3 spans 15 residues. DNA of the CDR3: TGTGCAAGTCTCCAGGGAGGGGCGTCTGATAATGAGCAGTTCTTC. The encoded protein is CASLQGGASDNEQFF.

The gene calls are TRBV5-6 and TRBJ2-1; D gene unclear. Looked up from germline, CDR1 is SGHDT and CDR2 is YYEEEE. CDR3 size: 13 residues. Trimming removed 0 bases from V and 12 bases from J, with 13 bases in between. As DNA, the CDR3 is TGTGCCAGCAGCTTGGTGACGACTGGTGGGCAGTTCTTC. Amino acid sequence: CASSLVTTGGQFF.

The chain couples TRBV28 to TRBJ2-7, with D tentatively TRBD1 (6 bases). This CDR3 contains 12 residues. The germline CDR1 and CDR2 sequences are MDHEN and SYDVKM. V was cut by 5 bases and J by 4 bases, with 9 bases left in between. The CDR3 coding sequence is TGTGCCAGCAGTCTAACAGGGTACGAGCAGTACTTC. It yields the protein CASSLTGYEQYF. Together with reference TRBV28 and TRBJ2-7, the CDR3 gives the full variable domain: DVKVTQSSRYLVKRTGEKVFLECVQDMDHENMFWYRQDPGLGLRLIYFSYDVKMKEKGDIPEGYSVSREKKERFSLILESASTNQTSMYLCASSLTGYEQYFGPGTRLTVT.

The chain combines TRBV30 with TRBJ2-2; no definite D call. Germline V gene lookup returns CDR1 GTSNPN and CDR2 SVGIG (reference sequence). This CDR3 comprises 15 residues. V lost 0 bases and J 7 bases, leaving 15 bases between the germline ends. This CDR3 reads CAWSVNSPSVGELFF. The CDR3 coding sequence is TGTGCCTGGAGTGTAAATAGTCCATCCGTCGGGGAGCTGTTTTTT.

The chain couples TRBV7-9 to TRBJ1-4; D gene unclear. Germline CDR1 SEHNR, CDR2 FQNEAQ (reference sequence). This CDR3 has 16 residues. Trimming removed 1 base at V and 0 bases at J, with 9 bases between. CDR3 nucleotide sequence: TGTGCCAGCAGCTTAGGAGGACCCGCAACTAATGAAAAACTGTTTTTT. Encoded protein: CASSLGGPATNEKLFF.

This chain links TRBV18 with TRBJ2-5; 8 bases are shared with TRBD2. This CDR3 comprises 14 residues. J lost 0 bases, V lost 9 bases, and 6 bases had no gene match. CDR1 is KGHSH and CDR2 is LQKENI in the germline V gene. The CDR3 reads CASSRGGDQETQYF. CDR3 coding DNA: TGTGCCAGTTCCCGGGGGGGAGACCAAGAGACCCAGTACTTC.